The 2 T cell receptor beta chains below all came from one sample that was sequenced in a study of blood T cell repertoires in COVID-19. Here immunoSEQ multiplex PCR was the method, and the copy in TCRdb shows in-frame clones only, minus some. This table has about 98,000 clones, approximately 72% appearing once. Input material: peripheral blood. Receptors originate from a man aged 65 to 79 with acute or convalescent COVID-19.

The rearrangement uses TRBV3-1 (or the pseudogene TRBV3-2) and TRBJ2-2; 10 bases align to TRBD2. Germline-derived CDR1 and CDR2 are LGHDT and YNNKEL (reference sequence). J lost 0 bases, V lost 4 bases, and 8 bases had no gene match. CDR3 length: 18 amino acids. DNA for the CDR3: TGTGCCAGCAGCCCCCGCAGACTAGCGGGTACGAACACCGGGGAGCTGTTTTTT. Protein sequence: CASSPRRLAGTNTGELFF.

The chain employs TRBV5-1 and TRBJ1-1; the match to TRBD1 covers 7 bases. Germline V gene data show CDR1 as SGHRS and CDR2 as YFSETQ. V gave up 0 bases and J gave up 0 bases; unmatched junction bases: 5. This CDR3 is 16 amino acids long. This CDR3 reads CASSLASGGMNTEAFF. CDR3 DNA: TGCGCCAGCAGCTTGGCCTCAGGGGGGATGAACACTGAAGCTTTCTTT.